This entry is about one T cell receptor (beta chain). The target antigen is unknown. The data were taken from a study of cytomegalovirus exposure and HLA in healthy donors. Study conclusions and caveats: CMV serostatus was the sole immune exposure data available.

The PCR contained 60 Vbeta and 13 Jbeta primers. Only in-frame clones appear in the TCRdb table, and some are missing; sequencing was by immunoSEQ multiplex PCR. Found here are 95,000 to 150,000 clones, 50% to 80% of them singletons; the top ten hold 6.5% to 9.5%. Trimming left V 4 bases short and J 2 bases short, with 8 bases between. The V gene's germline CDR1 is SGHAT and CDR2 FQNNGV. CDR3 length: 13 residues. The origin of this receptor is a woman aged 40 to 50 in good health and CMV-seropositive. Material: PBMCs. The chain joins TRBV11-2 to TRBJ1-1; D perhaps matches TRBD1 (6 bases). The CDR3 loop reads CASSWGGNTEAFF. The DNA of the CDR3 is TGTGCCAGCAGCTGGGGGGGCAACACTGAAGCTTTCTTT.